This T cell receptor (beta chain) was identified during a study of T cell repertoires in cytomegalovirus infection. Study-level information: Matching HLA type and CMV infection were both indicated by public TCR beta signatures. Broader study findings: CMV carriers having the relevant HLA were flagged by cumulative public TCR beta family frequency.

This clonotype was seen a few times. What it binds is not known. TCRdb itself ran the reads through MiXCR, one entry per CDR3 protein. Seen here are 200,000 to 300,000 distinct CDR3 sequences, approximately 6.7% observed once, and the top ten hold roughly 6.5%. CDR1 is DFQATT, CDR2 SNEGSKA, per germline (reference sequence). Trimming removed 1 base from V and 8 bases from J, with 11 bases in between. This CDR3 comprises 12 residues. The source material was PBMCs. The chain joins TRBV20-1 to TRBJ1-2, with D perhaps matching TRBD1 (6 bases). This TCR came from a human donor in good health (CMV status not recorded). Some clones in this sample may be carry-over from other donors' samples. The CDR3 loop reads CSARGGAEGYTF. The CDR3 nucleotides are TGCAGTGCTAGAGGGGGGGCGGAGGGCTACACCTTC.